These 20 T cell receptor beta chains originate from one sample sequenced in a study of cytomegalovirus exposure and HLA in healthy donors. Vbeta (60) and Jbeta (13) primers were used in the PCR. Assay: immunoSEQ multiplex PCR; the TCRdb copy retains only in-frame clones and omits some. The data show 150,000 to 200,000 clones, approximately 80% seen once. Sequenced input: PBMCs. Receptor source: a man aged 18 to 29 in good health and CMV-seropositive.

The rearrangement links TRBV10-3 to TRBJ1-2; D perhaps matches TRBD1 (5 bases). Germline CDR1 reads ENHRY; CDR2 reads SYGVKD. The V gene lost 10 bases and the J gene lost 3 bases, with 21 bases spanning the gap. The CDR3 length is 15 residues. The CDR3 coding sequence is TGTGCCACCGTAGATCTGACAGCGAATTACTATGGCTACACCTTC. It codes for CATVDLTANYYGYTF.

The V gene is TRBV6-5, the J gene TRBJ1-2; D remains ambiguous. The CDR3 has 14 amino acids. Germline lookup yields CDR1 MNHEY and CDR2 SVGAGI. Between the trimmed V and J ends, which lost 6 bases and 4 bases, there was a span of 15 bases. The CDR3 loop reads CASRERMRGYGYTF. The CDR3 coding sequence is TGTGCCAGCAGAGAAAGGATGCGGGGCTATGGCTACACCTTC.

CDR3 DNA sequence: TGCGCCAGCAGCTCCACCCCGGGACAGGGAATGCGGAACACTGAAGCTTTCTTT. This translates into CASSSTPGQGMRNTEAFF. The chain uses TRBV5-1 and TRBJ1-1, with 9 positions matching TRBD1. The junction had 13 bases not matched to a gene; V was cut back by 3 bases and J by 1 base. This CDR3 contains 18 residues. Germline values: CDR1 SGHRS, CDR2 YFSETQ.

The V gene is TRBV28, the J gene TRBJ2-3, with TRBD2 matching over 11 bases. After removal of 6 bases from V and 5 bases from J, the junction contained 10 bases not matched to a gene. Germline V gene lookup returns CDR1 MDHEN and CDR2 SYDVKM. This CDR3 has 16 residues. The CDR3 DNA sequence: TGTGCCAGCAGGACCACTAGCGGGAGAGAAGGAGATACGCAGTATTTT. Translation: CASRTTSGREGDTQYF.

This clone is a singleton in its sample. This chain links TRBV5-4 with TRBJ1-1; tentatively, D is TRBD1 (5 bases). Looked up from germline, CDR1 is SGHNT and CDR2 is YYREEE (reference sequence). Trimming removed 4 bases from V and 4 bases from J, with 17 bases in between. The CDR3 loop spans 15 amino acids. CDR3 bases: TGTGCCAGCAGCATCCGGGGGGTCTCGGGCACTGAAGCTTTCTTT. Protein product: CASSIRGVSGTEAFF.

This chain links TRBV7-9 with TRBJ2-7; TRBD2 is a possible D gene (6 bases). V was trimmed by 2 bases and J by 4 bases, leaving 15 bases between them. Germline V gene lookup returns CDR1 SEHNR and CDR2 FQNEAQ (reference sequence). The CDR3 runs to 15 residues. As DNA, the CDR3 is TGTGCCAGCAGCTTACGCGGGAACGTAGGTTACGAGCAGTACTTC. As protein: CASSLRGNVGYEQYF. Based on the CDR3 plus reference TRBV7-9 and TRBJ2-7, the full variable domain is DTGVSQNPRHKITKRGQNVTFRCDPISEHNRLYWYRQTLGQGPEFLTYFQNEAQLEKSRLLSDRFSAERPKGSFSTLEIQRTEQGDSAMYLCASSLRGNVGYEQYFGPGTRLTVT.

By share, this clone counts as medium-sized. CDR3: CASSDVGGDYNEQFF. In nucleotides, the CDR3 is TGTGCCAGCAGTGACGTGGGGGGGGACTACAATGAGCAGTTCTTC. The J gene is TRBJ2-1, the V gene TRBV6-1; TRBD2 aligns across 7 bases. Germline lookup yields CDR1 MNHNS and CDR2 SASEGT. CDR3 size: 15 residues. V lost 3 bases and J lost 3; bases outside the gene matches: 5.

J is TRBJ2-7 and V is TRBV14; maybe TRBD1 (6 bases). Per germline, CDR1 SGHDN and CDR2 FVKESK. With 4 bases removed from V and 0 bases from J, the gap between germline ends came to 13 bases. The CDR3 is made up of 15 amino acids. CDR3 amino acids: CASSRLVGASYEQYF. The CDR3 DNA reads TGTGCCAGCAGCCGGCTAGTGGGGGCCTCCTACGAGCAGTACTTC.

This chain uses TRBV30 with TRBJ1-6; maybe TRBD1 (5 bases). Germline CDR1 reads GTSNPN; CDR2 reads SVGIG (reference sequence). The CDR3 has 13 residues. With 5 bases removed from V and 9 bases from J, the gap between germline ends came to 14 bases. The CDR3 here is CAWVQGVGSPLHF. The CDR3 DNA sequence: TGTGCCTGGGTCCAAGGGGTTGGTTCACCCCTCCACTTT.

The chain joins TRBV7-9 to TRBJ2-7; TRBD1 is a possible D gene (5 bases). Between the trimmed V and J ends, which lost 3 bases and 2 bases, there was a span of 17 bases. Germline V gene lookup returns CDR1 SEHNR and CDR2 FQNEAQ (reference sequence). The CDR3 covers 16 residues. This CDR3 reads CASSFQGQGLAYEQYF. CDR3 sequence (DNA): TGTGCCAGCAGCTTTCAGGGCCAGGGTCTGGCCTACGAGCAGTACTTC.

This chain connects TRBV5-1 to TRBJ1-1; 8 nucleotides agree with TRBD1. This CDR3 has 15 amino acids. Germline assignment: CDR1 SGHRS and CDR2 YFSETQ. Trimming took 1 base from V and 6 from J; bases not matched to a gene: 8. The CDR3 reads CASSLTDRDYPEAFF. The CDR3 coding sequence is TGCGCCAGCAGCTTGACGGACAGGGATTACCCTGAAGCTTTCTTT.

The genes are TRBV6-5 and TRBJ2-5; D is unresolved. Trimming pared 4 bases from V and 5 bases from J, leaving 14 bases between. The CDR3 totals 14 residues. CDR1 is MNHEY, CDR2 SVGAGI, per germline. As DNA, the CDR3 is TGTGCCAGCAGTTCAACATCAATGGTGGAGACCCAGTACTTC. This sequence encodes CASSSTSMVETQYF.

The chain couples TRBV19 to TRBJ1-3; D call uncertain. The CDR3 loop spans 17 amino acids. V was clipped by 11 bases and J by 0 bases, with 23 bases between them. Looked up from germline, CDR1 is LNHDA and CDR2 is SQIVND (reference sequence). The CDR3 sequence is CAPREPKRASSGNTIYF. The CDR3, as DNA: TGTGCCCCGAGGGAGCCCAAGCGGGCCTCCTCTGGAAACACCATATATTTT.

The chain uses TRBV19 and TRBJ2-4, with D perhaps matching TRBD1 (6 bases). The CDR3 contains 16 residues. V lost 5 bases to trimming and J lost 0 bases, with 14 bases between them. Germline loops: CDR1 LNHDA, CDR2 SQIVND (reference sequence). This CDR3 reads CASSVTGQLAKNIQYF. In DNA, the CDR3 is TGTGCCAGTAGTGTCACAGGACAGCTAGCCAAAAACATTCAGTACTTC.

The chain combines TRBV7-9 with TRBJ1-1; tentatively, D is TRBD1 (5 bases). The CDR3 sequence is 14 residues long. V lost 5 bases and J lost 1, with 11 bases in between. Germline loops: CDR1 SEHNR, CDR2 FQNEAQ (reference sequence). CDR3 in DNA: TGTGCCAGCAGCCCTGGACACCCGAACACTGAAGCTTTCTTT. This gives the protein CASSPGHPNTEAFF. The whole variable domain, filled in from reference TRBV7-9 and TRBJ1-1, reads DTGVSQNPRHKITKRGQNVTFRCDPISEHNRLYWYRQTLGQGPEFLTYFQNEAQLEKSRLLSDRFSAERPKGSFSTLEIQRTEQGDSAMYLCASSPGHPNTEAFFGQGTRLTVV.

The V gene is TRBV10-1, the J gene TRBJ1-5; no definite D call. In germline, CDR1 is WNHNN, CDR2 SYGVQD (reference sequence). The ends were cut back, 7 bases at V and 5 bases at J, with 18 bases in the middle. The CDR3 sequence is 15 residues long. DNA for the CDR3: TGCGCCAGCACCGGGGAGCCACGTACCCATCAGCCCCAGCATTTT. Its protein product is CASTGEPRTHQPQHF.

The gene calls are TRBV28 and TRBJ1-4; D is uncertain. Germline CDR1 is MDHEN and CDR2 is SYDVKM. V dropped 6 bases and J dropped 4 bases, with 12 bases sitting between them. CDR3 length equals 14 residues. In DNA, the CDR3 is TGTGCCAGCAGGCAGTCGGGGTTTAATGAAAAACTGTTTTTT. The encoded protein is CASRQSGFNEKLFF.

The CDR3 loop reads CASTLRGDYGYTF. The CDR3 DNA follows: TGTGCCAGCACCCTGCGGGGGGACTATGGCTACACCTTC. V and J are TRBV5-6 and TRBJ1-2, with D possibly matching TRBD1 (5 bases). CDR3 length: 13 amino acids. Germline loops: CDR1 SGHDT, CDR2 YYEEEE. V lost 6 bases to trimming and J lost 3 bases, with 12 bases between them.

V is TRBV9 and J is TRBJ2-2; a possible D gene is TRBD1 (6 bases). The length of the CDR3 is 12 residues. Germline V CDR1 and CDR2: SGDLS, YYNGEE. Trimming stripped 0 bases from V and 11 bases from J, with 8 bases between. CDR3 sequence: CASSVEGGELFF. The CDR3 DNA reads TGTGCCAGCAGCGTAGAAGGGGGAGAGCTGTTTTTT.

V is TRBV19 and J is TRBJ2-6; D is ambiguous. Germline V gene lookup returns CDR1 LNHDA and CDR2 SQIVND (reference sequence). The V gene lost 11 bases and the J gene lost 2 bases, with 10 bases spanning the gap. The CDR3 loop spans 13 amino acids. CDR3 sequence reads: CAGRLAGANVLTF. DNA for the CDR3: TGTGCCGGCCGCTTGGCTGGGGCCAACGTCCTGACTTTC.